This is a list of T cell receptor beta chains from one sample in a study of T-cell reconstitution after alpha-beta-depleted transplantation in children. Via MiXCR, TCRdb re-called the PCR reads, giving one row per CDR3 protein. Of about 610,000 distinct CDR3 sequences listed, under 12% are singletons. The sample was PBMCs from the stem cell graft donor, taken from the stem cell graft. These TCRs come from a human donor who donated a stem cell graft to a child with acute myeloid leukemia. Each CDR3 is given with its conserved first and last residue. A D gene is named only where the DNA matches it firmly. Clone size is shown for a subset of rows, as once, few, many or a class of expanded clone.

D	size	V	J	CDR3	DNA
-	-	TRBV28	TRBJ1-5	CASTTPGPVHF	TGTGCCAGCACTACTCCGGGGCCCGTGCATTTT
-	many	TRBV7-2	TRBJ2-5	CASSLSPGVETQYF	TGTGCCAGCAGCTTATCGCCAGGGGTAGAGACCCAGTACTTC
-	many	TRBV18	TRBJ1-1	CASSPTGVNTEAFF	TGTGCCAGCTCACCGACAGGAGTGAACACTGAAGCTTTCTTT
-	-	TRBV9	TRBJ2-1	CASSVRTTYYNEQFF	TGTGCCAGCAGCGTCCGTACCACCTACTACAATGAGCAGTTCTTC
-	few	TRBV10-3	TRBJ2-6	CAIGSANGANVLTF	TGTGCCATCGGATCGGCAAATGGGGCCAACGTCCTGACTTTC
-	few	TRBV11-2	TRBJ1-4	CASSSGTTTNEKLFF	TGTGCCAGCAGCTCGGGAACGACAACTAATGAAAAACTGTTTTTT
-	-	TRBV30	TRBJ2-7	CAWRDPSYEQYF	TGTGCCTGGAGGGACCCCTCCTACGAGCAGTACTTC
-	many	TRBV30	TRBJ1-2	CAWSPWGQGGYTF	TGTGCCTGGAGTCCCTGGGGTCAGGGGGGCTACACCTTC
TRBD2	-	TRBV4-3	TRBJ2-3	CASSQVGGRTDTQYF	TGCGCCAGCAGCCAAGTGGGGGGGAGGACAGATACGCAGTATTTT
-	-	TRBV20-1	TRBJ2-7	CSAPSSETYEQYF	TGCAGTGCTCCTTCCAGCGAGACCTACGAGCAGTACTTC
-	-	TRBV18	TRBJ2-7	CASSPVPVSNEQYF	TGTGCCAGCTCACCAGTCCCAGTCTCCAACGAGCAGTACTTC
TRBD2	-	TRBV27	TRBJ2-3	CASSYGGRDTQYF	TGTGCCAGCAGTTACGGGGGGAGGGATACGCAGTATTTT
-	-	TRBV4-3	TRBJ1-1	CASSRARDRPTFF	TGCGCCAGCAGCCGGGCACGGGACCGTCCCACTTTCTTT
TRBD1	few	TRBV20-1	TRBJ2-1	CSARDLLPDRVSYNEQFF	TGCAGTGCTAGAGATCTTTTACCGGACAGGGTATCCTACAATGAGCAGTTCTTC
TRBD1	-	TRBV3-1	TRBJ2-2	CASSQETGTANTGELFF	TGTGCCAGCAGCCAAGAGACCGGGACAGCGAACACCGGGGAGCTGTTTTTT
TRBD2	many	TRBV7-9	TRBJ2-2	CASSSGLAGGGSPNTGELFF	TGTGCCAGCAGCTCAGGACTAGCGGGAGGGGGATCCCCGAACACCGGGGAGCTGTTTTTT
TRBD2	few	TRBV6-2/TRBV6-3	TRBJ2-4	CASARPTELAGIAKNIQYF	TGTGCCAGCGCCCGACCGACCGAACTAGCGGGAATAGCCAAAAACATTCAGTACTTC
-	-	TRBV6-2/TRBV6-3	TRBJ2-2	CASPTRGLVPGELFF	TGTGCCAGCCCTACGCGGGGTCTGGTTCCCGGGGAGCTGTTTTTT
-	-	TRBV12-3/TRBV12-4	TRBJ2-1	CASSSTTSYNEQFF	TGTGCCAGCAGTTCCACAACTAGCTACAATGAGCAGTTCTTC
-	few	TRBV9	TRBJ2-2	CASRQGRLNTGELFF	TGTGCCAGCAGGCAGGGGCGCTTGAACACCGGGGAGCTGTTTTTT
TRBD2	many	TRBV4-3	TRBJ2-7	CASSQVGGTYEQYF	TGCGCCAGCAGCCAAGTCGGGGGGACCTACGAGCAGTACTTC
-	-	TRBV5-1	TRBJ2-2	CASSLGQRSNTGELFF	TGCGCCAGCAGCTTGGGGCAGCGATCGAACACCGGGGAGCTGTTTTTT